This entry describes one T cell receptor (beta chain). This entry is derived from a study of blood T cell repertoires in COVID-19. As for the study in general: The samples span acute and convalescent COVID-19 from the United States, Italy and Spain.

Sequenced by immunoSEQ multiplex PCR; TCRdb stores in-frame clones only, minus some. The sample lists around 190,000 clones, around three quarters occurring once. This study enrolled people aged roughly 18 to 90 from around 26 US geographic areas. Clinical histories supplied by participants themselves formed the basis of cohort assignment. The receptor was derived from a woman aged 45 to 65 with acute COVID-19. Material: PBMCs or T cells enriched from blood (not recorded which).

CDR3 in DNA: TGTGCCAGCAGGGCCGGGACAGGGATCTATGGCTACACCTTC. It codes for CASRAGTGIYGYTF. This rearrangement joins TRBV25-1 to TRBJ1-2; 9 nucleotides line up with TRBD1. The CDR3 length is 14 residues. Unmatched junction bases numbered 6, after V lost 6 bases and J lost 4 bases. Germline assignment: CDR1 MGHDK and CDR2 SYGVNS.